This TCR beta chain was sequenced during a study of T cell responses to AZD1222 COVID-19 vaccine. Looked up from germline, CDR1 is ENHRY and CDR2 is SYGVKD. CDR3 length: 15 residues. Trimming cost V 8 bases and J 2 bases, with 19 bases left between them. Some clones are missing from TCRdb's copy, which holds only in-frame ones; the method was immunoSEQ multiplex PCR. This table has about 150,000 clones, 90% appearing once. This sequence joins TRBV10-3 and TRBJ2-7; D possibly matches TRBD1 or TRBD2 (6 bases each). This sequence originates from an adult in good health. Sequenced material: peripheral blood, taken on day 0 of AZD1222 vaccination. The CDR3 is CAISGGERGPYEQYF. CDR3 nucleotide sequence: TGTGCCATCTCAGGCGGCGAACGGGGGCCCTACGAGCAGTACTTC.